Listed below are T cell receptor beta chains from one sample, sequenced in a study of blood T cell repertoires in COVID-19. Sequencing used immunoSEQ multiplex PCR; TCRdb keeps in-frame clones, though not all of them. The table includes around 26,000 clones, roughly 85% detected once. Sequencing input: peripheral blood. Every receptor here comes from a human donor in a cohort sampled during active COVID-19. Each CDR3 is given with its conserved first and last residue.

v_gene	j_gene	CDR3aa
TRBV7-8	TRBJ2-1	CASSRGGNSYNEQFF
TRBV4-3	TRBJ2-2	CASSPRAGELFF
TRBV18	TRBJ1-5	CASSPRQGNSNQPQHF
TRBV19	TRBJ1-1	CASRWGDTEAFF
TRBV6-6	TRBJ2-5	CASSSGSQETQYF
TRBV7-3	TRBJ2-3	CASSSDRGWTDTQYF
TRBV15	TRBJ2-7	CATSGDSAYSYEQYF
TRBV19	TRBJ1-4	CASRLQGLLDEKLFF
TRBV9	TRBJ1-1	CASSVEGDMNTEAFF
TRBV4-1	TRBJ2-7	CASSQERFSGNSYEQYF
TRBV7-8	TRBJ2-6	CASSLTVAGANVLTF
TRBV12-3/TRBV12-4	TRBJ2-5	CASSPVRGSAQYF
TRBV5-1	TRBJ2-1	CASSLGTGSSYNEQFF
TRBV28	TRBJ2-5	CASSSPAVQETQYF
TRBV27	TRBJ2-7	CASSQAQGFSYEQYF
TRBV4-3	TRBJ2-1	CASSQVGGVTYNEQFF
TRBV15	TRBJ1-5	CATRGHFNQPQHF
TRBV28	TRBJ1-5	CASSLLRYDQPQHF
TRBV27	TRBJ2-7	CASSLLRAYPDEQYF
TRBV18	TRBJ1-5	CASSPPGQGNQPQHF
TRBV5-1	TRBJ2-2	CASSFMTGFEAGELFF
TRBV6-1	TRBJ1-1	CASSEVHGGGTEAFF